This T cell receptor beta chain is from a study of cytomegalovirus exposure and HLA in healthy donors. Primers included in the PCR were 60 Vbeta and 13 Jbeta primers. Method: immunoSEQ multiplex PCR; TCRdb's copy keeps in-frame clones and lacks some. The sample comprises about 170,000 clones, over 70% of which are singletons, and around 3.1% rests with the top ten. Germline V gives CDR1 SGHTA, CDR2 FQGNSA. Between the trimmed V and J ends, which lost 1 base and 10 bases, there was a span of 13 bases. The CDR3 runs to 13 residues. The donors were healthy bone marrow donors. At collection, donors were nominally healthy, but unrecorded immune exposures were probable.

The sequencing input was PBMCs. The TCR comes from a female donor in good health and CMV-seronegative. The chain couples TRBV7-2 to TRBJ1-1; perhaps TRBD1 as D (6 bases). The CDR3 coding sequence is TGTGCCAGCAGCTTAGGACACAGGGTAGGAGCTTTCTTT. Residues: CASSLGHRVGAFF.